This passage covers 10 T cell receptor beta chains from one sample sequenced in a study of blood T cells in healthy people across ages. Primed by a sample-barcoded 5' primer and a J-beta primer mix, a second PCR proceeded for roughly 7 to 11 cycles. MiXCR, run by TCRdb on the 5' RACE reads, gives a single entry per CDR3 protein. The sample has approximately 800,000 distinct CDR3 sequences; about 37% are singletons. Sequencing used blood. Receptor source: a young man in good health.

The chain carries TRBV6-6 and TRBJ1-4, with TRBD1 identical over 9 bases. Germline V gives CDR1 MNHNY, CDR2 SVGAGI (reference sequence). The CDR3 runs 16 residues. After removal of 2 bases from V and 6 bases from J, the junction contained 7 bases not matched to a gene. The CDR3 DNA follows: TGTGCCAGCAGTTACGGCTCGAGACAGGGGGATGAAAAACTGTTTTTT. Its protein is CASSYGSRQGDEKLFF.

This clonotype was observed a handful of times. This chain connects TRBV5-6 to TRBJ2-2; D gene uncertain. The CDR3 has 15 residues. Germline V gives CDR1 SGHDT, CDR2 YYEEEE. V was cut by 4 bases and J by 5 bases, with 15 bases left in between. CDR3 DNA: TGTGCCAGCAGCCTGAGTAGGGCCGGAACCGGGGAGCTGTTTTTT. The encoded protein is CASSLSRAGTGELFF.

This clonotype turned up a few times. The chain has TRBV20-1 and TRBJ2-7; possibly TRBD1 for D (6 bases). Germline V gene data show CDR1 as DFQATT and CDR2 as SNEGSKA (reference sequence). This CDR3 contains 13 residues. The V end lost 1 base, the J end lost 4 bases, and 11 bases lay between the germline ends. In DNA, the CDR3 is TGCAGTGCTAGAGTCCCTGGACAGTACGAGCAGTACTTC. As protein: CSARVPGQYEQYF.

The chain couples TRBV9 to TRBJ2-3; D may be TRBD1 (5 bases). CDR1 and CDR2 (germline): SGDLS, YYNGEE. There are 14 residues in the CDR3. V was shortened by 0 bases and J by 4 bases, with 9 bases between the two germline ends. Here the CDR3 DNA reads TGTGCCAGCAGCGTAGCCCAGGGATCAGATACGCAGTATTTT. Protein sequence: CASSVAQGSDTQYF.

Comment on this clonotype: One end of the junction fails to match germline, which may point to a read error. The chain links TRBV18 to TRBJ2-5, with 9 bases aligning to TRBD2. The CDR3 spans 16 residues. Germline CDR1 and CDR2: KGHSH and LQKENI. The CDR3 DNA sequence: TGTGCCAGCTCACCGACTAGCGGTTCCCCTCAAGGGACCCAGTACTTC. It is translated as CASSPTSGSPQGTQYF.

Comments on this clonotype: This likely comes from a read error, as the CDR3 has no conserved phenylalanine or tryptophan at its end. This sequence joins TRBV5-1 and TRBJ2-7; a possible D gene is TRBD1 (5 bases). The CDR3 spans 17 residues. Germline lookup yields CDR1 SGHRS and CDR2 YFSETQ. V lost 3 bases to trimming and J lost 0 bases, with 19 bases between them. The CDR3 nucleotides are TGCGCCAGCAGCTACAGTAAACAGGCCACTTCCTCCTACGAGCAGTACTAC. Its protein product is CASSYSKQATSSYEQYY.

J is TRBJ2-2 and V is TRBV11-2; D is possibly TRBD1 or TRBD2 (5 bases each). CDR3 length equals 17 residues. The germline V gene encodes CDR1 SGHAT and CDR2 FQNNGV. V lost 5 bases, J lost 0 bases, and 16 bases lay in between. The CDR3 reads CASSLRGAAPNTGELFF. Written as DNA, the CDR3 is TGTGCCAGCAGCCTACGGGGCGCCGCCCCGAACACCGGGGAGCTGTTTTTT.

The V call is TRBV5-1, the J call TRBJ1-4; no reliable D call. The CDR3 length is 15 residues. V was cut by 4 bases and J by 4 bases, with 14 bases left in between. CDR1 is SGHRS and CDR2 is YFSETQ in the germline V gene. CDR3 DNA: TGCGCCAGCAGCAGGTCTTCGGATGGTAATGAAAAACTGTTTTTT. It translates to CASSRSSDGNEKLFF.

About this clonotype: A much larger clone is a single base away; this may be a read error. The chain joins TRBV29-1 to TRBJ2-5; 7 nucleotides agree with TRBD1. The DNA end favors TRBJ2-1, so the J call may be wrong. Germline V gene lookup returns CDR1 SQVTM and CDR2 ANQGSEA. This CDR3 is built from 14 residues. This CDR3 reads CSVEFDRDQETQFF. The CDR3 DNA reads TGCAGCGTTGAATTTGACAGGGACCAAGAGACCCAGTTCTTC.

This clonotype was observed a handful of times. CDR3 loop: CSADPPDGYEQYF. CDR3 coding DNA: TGCAGTGCTGACCCTCCCGACGGGTACGAGCAGTACTTC. This rearrangement joins TRBV20-1 to TRBJ2-7; unclear D gene. Germline-derived CDR1 and CDR2 are DFQATT and SNEGSKA (reference sequence). Trimming left V 5 bases short and J 4 bases short, with 15 bases between. There are 13 residues in the CDR3.